The 32 T cell receptor beta chains reported below all come from one sample, sequenced in a study of blood T cell repertoires in COVID-19 (dated by TCRdb to 2018 to 2020). Library method: the immunoSEQ multiplex PCR assay. Held by TCRdb, this immuneACCESS table contains in-frame sequences only and omits some clones. Under half of the omission traces to an unresolved V gene where checked; the cause of the rest is unknown. The sample table records roughly 150,000 clones; roughly 80% of these occur just once. The ten largest clones capture 5.6% of the sample. Material: PBMCs or T cells enriched from blood (not recorded which). The receptor source for this set is a woman in her thirties or forties with acute COVID-19.

This sequence joins TRBV5-6 and TRBJ1-2; no definite D call. V was trimmed by 1 base and J by 4 bases, leaving 14 bases between them. This CDR3 has 15 residues. Germline assignment: CDR1 SGHDT and CDR2 YYEEEE. This chain's CDR3 is CASSLPSSSGYGYTF. Written as DNA, the CDR3 is TGTGCCAGCAGCTTGCCCTCTTCATCGGGCTATGGCTACACCTTC.

The chain joins TRBV6-1 to TRBJ1-6; D gene unclear. The germline V gene encodes CDR1 MNHNS and CDR2 SASEGT. With 2 bases removed from V and 7 bases from J, the gap between germline ends came to 9 bases. This CDR3 is built from 14 residues. CDR3 sequence reads: CASSEMSFNSPLHF. The DNA for the CDR3 is TGTGCCAGCAGTGAAATGTCCTTCAATTCACCCCTCCACTTT.

The chain links TRBV7-3 to TRBJ2-2; 9 bases are shared with TRBD1. The CDR3 loop spans 16 amino acids. Germline V gives CDR1 SGHTA, CDR2 FQGTGA. J was trimmed by 4 bases and V by 5 bases; bases with no gene match: 8. CDR3 amino acids: CASSPTGGAVTGELFF. The CDR3 DNA reads TGTGCCAGCAGCCCTACAGGGGGCGCCGTCACCGGGGAGCTGTTTTTT.

The V gene is TRBV18, the J gene TRBJ2-1; 8 bases are a match to TRBD2. V lost 2 bases, J lost 9 bases, and 9 bases stayed unmatched. The CDR3 sequence is 15 residues long. Germline CDR1 and CDR2: KGHSH and LQKENI. The CDR3 loop reads CASSPSQREFGEQFF. DNA for the CDR3: TGTGCCAGCTCACCAAGCCAGCGGGAGTTCGGTGAGCAGTTCTTC.

The rearrangement joins TRBV2 to TRBJ1-2; D possibly corresponds to TRBD1 (5 bases). Per germline, CDR1 SNHLY and CDR2 FYNNEI. This CDR3 contains 14 residues. V was clipped by 2 bases and J by 8 bases, with 15 bases between them. This chain's CDR3 is CASSEYRGSQGYTF. The CDR3 nucleotides are TGTGCCAGCAGTGAATATAGGGGCTCGCAAGGCTACACCTTC. Variable domain in full (rest from reference TRBV2 and TRBJ1-2): EPEVTQTPSHQVTQMGQEVILRCVPISNHLYFYWYRQILGQKVEFLVSFYNNEISEKSEIFDDQFSVERPDGSNFTLKIRSTKLEDSAMYFCASSEYRGSQGYTFGSGTRLTVV.

The gene calls are TRBV2 and TRBJ2-6, with D perhaps TRBD1 (6 bases). This CDR3 has 15 amino acids. CDR1 is SNHLY, CDR2 FYNNEI, per germline. The germline V and J ends were trimmed by 9 bases and 5 bases, with 17 bases remaining between them. CDR3 coding DNA: TGTGCCAGTTCCGAAGGGGGTGCCTGGGCCAACGTCCTGACTTTC. Protein: CASSEGGAWANVLTF.

The chain joins TRBV11-2 to TRBJ1-1; possibly TRBD1 for D (5 bases). Trimming left V 5 bases short and J 7 bases short, with 11 bases between. In germline, CDR1 is SGHAT, CDR2 FQNNGV. There are 12 residues in the CDR3. In DNA form, the CDR3 reads TGTGCCAGCAGCGGGGCGGGGATTGAAGCTTTCTTT. It codes for CASSGAGIEAFF. Variable domain in full (rest from reference TRBV11-2 and TRBJ1-1): EAGVAQSPRYKIIEKRQSVAFWCNPISGHATLYWYQQILGQGPKLLIQFQNNGVVDDSQLPKDRFSAERLKGVDSTLKIQPAKLEDSAVYLCASSGAGIEAFFGQGTRLTVV.

The V and J genes are TRBV27 and TRBJ1-5, with unresolved D. The germline CDR1 and CDR2 sequences are MNHEY and SMNVEV (reference sequence). This CDR3 has 13 amino acids. V was cut by 3 bases and J by 2 bases, with 5 bases left in between. CDR3 in amino acids: CASSFHGNQPQHF. As DNA, the CDR3 is TGTGCCAGCAGTTTCCATGGCAATCAGCCCCAGCATTTT.

The V call is TRBV10-3, the J call TRBJ1-1; 7 bases fit TRBD1. J was trimmed by 3 bases and V by 4 bases; bases with no gene match: 2. CDR3 length: 13 amino acids. Germline CDR1 reads ENHRY; CDR2 reads SYGVKD. CDR3 nucleotide sequence: TGTGCCATCAGTGCAGGGGGAGACACTGAAGCTTTCTTT. Residues: CAISAGGDTEAFF.

The chain is built from TRBV9 and TRBJ2-5; 9 nucleotides line up with TRBD2. V shed 3 bases, J shed 2 bases, and the junction held 14 bases outside the gene matches. The CDR3 loop spans 18 amino acids. CDR1 SGDLS and CDR2 YYNGEE come from the germline V gene. The CDR3, as DNA: TGTGCCAGCAGCGCCTATAGCGGGAGCTACGCGAGACAAGAGACCCAGTACTTC. Translating gives CASSAYSGSYARQETQYF.

This clone appeared once. The rearrangement joins TRBV5-1 to TRBJ2-1; 14 bases match TRBD2. From germline, CDR1 is SGHRS and CDR2 YFSETQ. J was trimmed by 6 bases and V by 6 bases; bases with no gene match: 8. The CDR3 has 16 residues. For the CDR3, the DNA is TGCGCCAGCATCCCCTCCGGGACTAGCGGGGGCAATGAGCAGTTCTTC. This gives the protein CASIPSGTSGGNEQFF.

V is TRBV6-5 and J is TRBJ1-5, with 10 bases fitting TRBD1. After removal of 6 bases from V and 2 bases from J, the junction contained 1 base not matched to a gene. CDR1 is MNHEY, CDR2 SVGAGI, per germline. This CDR3 is built from 14 residues. The CDR3 DNA reads as TGTGCCAGCAGGGGACAGGGGCGCAATCAGCCCCAGCATTTT. It specifies CASRGQGRNQPQHF.

V is TRBV6-5 and J is TRBJ1-2, with D unresolved. V dropped 7 bases and J dropped 4 bases, with 10 bases sitting between them. The CDR3 has 12 residues. Germline CDR1 and CDR2: MNHEY and SVGAGI. The CDR3 region is CASTGDRYGYTF. In nucleotides, the CDR3 is TGTGCCAGCACCGGGGATCGCTATGGCTACACCTTC.

The rearrangement joins TRBV19 to TRBJ2-3; 7 bases map to TRBD2. Unmatched junction bases numbered 9, after V lost 7 bases and J lost 8 bases. Germline values: CDR1 LNHDA, CDR2 SQIVND (reference sequence). This CDR3 region has 13 residues. The CDR3 DNA sequence: TGTGCCAGTACCATCCGGGGGGAAGCTACGCAGTATTTT. Amino acids: CASTIRGEATQYF.

V and J are TRBV27 and TRBJ2-1; weak D call: TRBD2 (6 bases). The CDR3 runs 14 residues. The V and J ends lost 2 bases and 14 bases respectively, with 19 bases between them. CDR1 MNHEY and CDR2 SMNVEV come from the germline V gene (reference sequence). CDR3 region: CASSLGLAFDLKFF. CDR3 DNA: TGTGCCAGCAGTTTAGGGCTAGCGTTCGATCTGAAGTTCTTC.

The chain uses TRBV7-2 and TRBJ2-7, with 10 bases fitting TRBD2. CDR1 is SGHTA and CDR2 is FQGNSA in the germline V gene. Unmatched junction bases numbered 7, after V lost 6 bases and J lost 2 bases. This CDR3 is built from 15 residues. CDR3 in DNA: TGTGCCAGCAGAGTAGCGGGAGGCCCTACCTACGAGCAGTACTTC. Protein product: CASRVAGGPTYEQYF.

The V call is TRBV6-5, the J call TRBJ1-5; 7 positions match TRBD1. V was pared by 6 bases and J by 4 bases, with 6 bases of the junction left unmatched. Germline assignment: CDR1 MNHEY and CDR2 SVGAGI. The CDR3 sequence is 14 residues long. The CDR3 region is CASRRQGLNQPQHF. In DNA, the CDR3 is TGTGCCAGCAGAAGACAGGGCTTGAATCAGCCCCAGCATTTT.

The J gene is TRBJ1-3, the V gene TRBV7-2; D call uncertain. The germline V and J ends were trimmed by 1 base and 0 bases, with 7 bases remaining between them. The CDR3 spans 15 residues. From germline, CDR1 is SGHTA and CDR2 FQGNSA. CDR3 DNA: TGTGCCAGCAGCTTAGGGTCCGGCTCTGGAAACACCATATATTTT. It specifies CASSLGSGSGNTIYF.

The rearrangement joins TRBV5-1 to TRBJ1-1; D gene uncertain. Germline CDR1 reads SGHRS; CDR2 reads YFSETQ. V lost 1 base, J lost 0 bases, and 10 bases lay in between. The CDR3 length is 15 residues. This chain's CDR3 is CASSLLVGLNTEAFF. In DNA form, the CDR3 reads TGCGCCAGCAGCTTGTTAGTCGGGTTGAACACTGAAGCTTTCTTT.

The chain is built from TRBV5-1 and TRBJ1-2; TRBD1 matches at 7 bases. The CDR3 loop spans 13 amino acids. Germline lookup yields CDR1 SGHRS and CDR2 YFSETQ. The V gene end was trimmed by 5 bases and the J gene end by 3 bases; junction bases not matched to a gene: 4. As DNA, the CDR3 is TGCGCCAGCAGGCCCACAGGGGACTATGGCTACACCTTC. Its translation is CASRPTGDYGYTF.

The V and J genes are TRBV5-6 and TRBJ1-2; weak D call: TRBD1 (5 bases). The V end was cut by 2 bases, the J end by 4 bases, with 18 bases between. The CDR3 loop spans 16 amino acids. Per the germline V gene, CDR1 is SGHDT and CDR2 is YYEEEE. The CDR3 DNA sequence: TGTGCCAGCAGCTTAGGCCCTCCTTCGGGGGGCTATGGCTACACCTTC. It translates to CASSLGPPSGGYGYTF.

CDR3 nucleotide sequence: TGTGCCAGCAGCTTTACGGGACTCACAGATACGCAGTATTTT. It translates to CASSFTGLTDTQYF. J is TRBJ2-3 and V is TRBV5-4, with D possibly TRBD2 on 6 matching bases. Per germline, CDR1 SGHNT and CDR2 YYREEE (reference sequence). V lost 2 bases and J lost 2, with 9 bases in between. The CDR3 consists of 14 residues.

V is TRBV14 and J is TRBJ2-2; D not certain. The CDR3 spans 14 residues. Germline CDR1 and CDR2: SGHDN and FVKESK. Trimming left V 1 base short and J 3 bases short, with 6 bases between. CDR3: CASSQGRYTGELFF. Here the CDR3 DNA reads TGTGCCAGCAGCCAAGGCAGATACACCGGGGAGCTGTTTTTT.

This chain joins TRBV5-1 and TRBJ2-1, with 10 bases fitting TRBD1. After removal of 4 bases from V and 4 bases from J, the junction contained 5 bases not matched to a gene. The germline gives CDR1 SGHRS, CDR2 YFSETQ. The CDR3 consists of 15 residues. The DNA of the CDR3 is TGCGCCAGCAGCGTCGGGACAGGGGTATACAATGAGCAGTTCTTC. This codes for CASSVGTGVYNEQFF. Complete variable domain (other parts from reference TRBV5-1 and TRBJ2-1): KAGVTQTPRYLIKTRGQQVTLSCSPISGHRSVSWYQQTPGQGLQFLFEYFSETQRNKGNFPGRFSGRQFSNSRSEMNVSTLELGDSALYLCASSVGTGVYNEQFFGPGTRLTVL.

The gene calls are TRBV27 and TRBJ2-1; 13 bases are a match to TRBD2. The V gene's germline CDR1 is MNHEY and CDR2 SMNVEV (reference sequence). The CDR3 spans 14 residues. J lost 6 bases, V lost 6 bases, and 2 bases had no gene match. The CDR3, as DNA: TGTGCCAGCAGATGGACTAGCGGGAGCAATGAGCAGTTCTTC. Translated, it gives CASRWTSGSNEQFF.

The rearrangement uses TRBV13 and TRBJ2-7, with no clear D. V dropped 0 bases and J dropped 1 base, with 7 bases sitting between them. The CDR3 extends over 14 amino acids. Germline V gene data show CDR1 as PRHDT and CDR2 as FYEKMQ (reference sequence). The CDR3 loop reads CASSLGSRSYEQYF. CDR3 in DNA: TGTGCCAGCAGCTTAGGTTCCAGGTCCTACGAGCAGTACTTC.

V is TRBV12-3 or TRBV12-4 and J is TRBJ1-2, with 7 bases fitting TRBD1. V shed 5 bases and J 8 bases; nucleotides not matched to a gene: 8. The CDR3 covers 13 residues. The CDR3 DNA reads as TGTGCCAGCAGTCGACAGGGCCTTGGAGGCTACACCTTC. This encodes CASSRQGLGGYTF.

This chain's CDR3 is CASSATGLAVNNEQFF. CDR3 DNA: TGTGCCAGCAGCGCAACGGGACTAGCGGTTAACAATGAGCAGTTCTTC. V is TRBV11-3 and J is TRBJ2-1; 11 positions agree with TRBD2. Trimming took 5 bases from V and 5 from J; bases not matched to a gene: 8. The CDR3 totals 16 residues. CDR1 SGHNT and CDR2 YENEEA come from the germline V gene.

The chain recombines TRBV12-3 or TRBV12-4 with TRBJ2-1; the D is unclear. Trimming took 4 bases from V and 8 from J, leaving 9 bases between them. This CDR3 has 12 residues. The CDR3 region is CASSSSDYEQFF. Here the CDR3 DNA reads TGTGCCAGCAGTTCCAGCGACTATGAGCAGTTCTTC.

V and J are TRBV9 and TRBJ2-1; 9 nucleotides agree with TRBD2. The junction had 9 bases not matched to a gene; V was cut back by 0 bases and J by 8 bases. CDR1 is SGDLS and CDR2 is YYNGEE in the germline V gene. The length of the CDR3 is 16 residues. The CDR3 is CASSVALLAGWDEQFF. CDR3 DNA sequence: TGTGCCAGCAGCGTAGCCCTCCTAGCGGGATGGGATGAGCAGTTCTTC.

V is TRBV6-1 and J is TRBJ2-4; D uncertain. This CDR3 is 15 amino acids long. V lost 2 bases to trimming and J lost 9 bases, with 17 bases between them. The germline V gene encodes CDR1 MNHNS and CDR2 SASEGT. In DNA, the CDR3 is TGTGCCAGCAGTGAATCTCTTTTGGGCGAGAGCATTCAGTACTTC. Translation gives CASSESLLGESIQYF.

In nucleotides, the CDR3 is TGTGCCAGCAGCTTATTAGTCATCTCTGGGGCCAACGTCCTGACTTTC. Residues: CASSLLVISGANVLTF. The V call is TRBV5-5, the J call TRBJ2-6, with no clear D. This CDR3 region has 16 residues. Germline lookup yields CDR1 SGHKS and CDR2 YYEKEE (reference sequence). Trimming removed 2 bases at V and 0 bases at J, with 9 bases between.